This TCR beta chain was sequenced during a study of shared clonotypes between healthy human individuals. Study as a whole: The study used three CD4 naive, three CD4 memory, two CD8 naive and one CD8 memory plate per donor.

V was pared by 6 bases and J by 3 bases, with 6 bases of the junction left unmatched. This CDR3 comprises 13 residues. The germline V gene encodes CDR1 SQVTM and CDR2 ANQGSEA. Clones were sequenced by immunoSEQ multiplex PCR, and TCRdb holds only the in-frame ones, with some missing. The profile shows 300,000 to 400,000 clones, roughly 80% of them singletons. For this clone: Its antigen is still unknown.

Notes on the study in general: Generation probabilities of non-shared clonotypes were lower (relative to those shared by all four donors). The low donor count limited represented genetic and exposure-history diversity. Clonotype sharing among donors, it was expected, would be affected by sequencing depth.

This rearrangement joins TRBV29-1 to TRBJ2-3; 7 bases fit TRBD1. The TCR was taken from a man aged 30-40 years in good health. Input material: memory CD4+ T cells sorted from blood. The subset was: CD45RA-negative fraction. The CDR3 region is CSVGQDGTDTQYF. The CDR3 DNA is TGCAGCGTCGGACAGGATGGTACAGATACGCAGTATTTT.